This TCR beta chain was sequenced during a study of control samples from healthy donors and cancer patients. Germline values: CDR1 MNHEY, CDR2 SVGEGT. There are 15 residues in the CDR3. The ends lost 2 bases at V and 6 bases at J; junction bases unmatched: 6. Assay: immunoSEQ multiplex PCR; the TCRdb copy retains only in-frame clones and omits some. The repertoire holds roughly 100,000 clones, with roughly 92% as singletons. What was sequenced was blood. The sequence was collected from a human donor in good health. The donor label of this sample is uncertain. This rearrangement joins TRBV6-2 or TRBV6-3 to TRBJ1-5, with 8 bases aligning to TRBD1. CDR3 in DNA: TGTGCCAGCAGTTACCCTGGACAGGGCGGTCAGCCCCAGCATTTT. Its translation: CASSYPGQGGQPQHF.